The source of this T cell receptor beta chain is a study of control samples from healthy donors and cancer patients. Per germline, CDR1 MNHNS and CDR2 SASEGT. The CDR3 totals 13 residues. The V gene end was trimmed by 2 bases and the J gene end by 3 bases; junction bases not matched to a gene: 0. Produced via immunoSEQ multiplex PCR; TCRdb's table is partial and in-frame only. This table has 130,000 or so clones, 92% appearing once. The chain carries TRBV6-1 and TRBJ1-2; the match to TRBD1 covers 7 bases. This TCR was recovered from a man younger than 30 in good health. Sequenced material: blood. In DNA form, the CDR3 reads TGTGCCAGCAGTGAAACAGGGGACTATGGCTACACCTTC. Its protein product is CASSETGDYGYTF.